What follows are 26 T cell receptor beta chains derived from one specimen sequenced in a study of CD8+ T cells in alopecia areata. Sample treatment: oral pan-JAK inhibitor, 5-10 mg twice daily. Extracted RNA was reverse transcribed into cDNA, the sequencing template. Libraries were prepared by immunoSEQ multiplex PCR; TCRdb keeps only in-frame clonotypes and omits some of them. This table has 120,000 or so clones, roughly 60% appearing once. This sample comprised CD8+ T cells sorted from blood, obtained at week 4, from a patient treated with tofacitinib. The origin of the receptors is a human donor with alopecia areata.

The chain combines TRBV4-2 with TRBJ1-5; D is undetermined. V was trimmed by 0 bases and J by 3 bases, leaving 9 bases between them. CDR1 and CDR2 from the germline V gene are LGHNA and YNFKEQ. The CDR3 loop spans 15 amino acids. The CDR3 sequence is CASSQDMAFNQPQHF. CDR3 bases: TGTGCCAGCAGCCAAGATATGGCTTTCAATCAGCCCCAGCATTTT.

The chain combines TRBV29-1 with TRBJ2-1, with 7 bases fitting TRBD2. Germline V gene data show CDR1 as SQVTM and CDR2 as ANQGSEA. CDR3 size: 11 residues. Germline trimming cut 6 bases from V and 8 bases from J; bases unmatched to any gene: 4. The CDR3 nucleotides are TGCAGCGTAGGACTAGGGGATGAGCAGTTCTTC. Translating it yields CSVGLGDEQFF.

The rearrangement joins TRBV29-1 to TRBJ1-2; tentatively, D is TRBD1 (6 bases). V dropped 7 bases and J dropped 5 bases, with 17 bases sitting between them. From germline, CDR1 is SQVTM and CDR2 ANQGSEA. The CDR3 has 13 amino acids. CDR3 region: CSGGDGGGYGYTF. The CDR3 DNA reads TGCAGCGGCGGAGACGGAGGGGGTTATGGCTACACCTTC.

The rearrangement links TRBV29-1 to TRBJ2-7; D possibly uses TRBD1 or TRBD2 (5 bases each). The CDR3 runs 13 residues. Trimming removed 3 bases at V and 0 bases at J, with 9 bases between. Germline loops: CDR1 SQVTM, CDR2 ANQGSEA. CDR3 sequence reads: CSVDRESSYEQYF. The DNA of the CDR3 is TGCAGCGTTGACAGGGAGAGCTCCTACGAGCAGTACTTC.

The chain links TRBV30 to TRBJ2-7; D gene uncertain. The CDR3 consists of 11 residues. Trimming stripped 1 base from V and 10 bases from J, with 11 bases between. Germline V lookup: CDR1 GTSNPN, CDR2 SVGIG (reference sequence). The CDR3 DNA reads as TGTGCCTGGAGTGAAACCGATCCCCAGTACTTC. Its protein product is CAWSETDPQYF. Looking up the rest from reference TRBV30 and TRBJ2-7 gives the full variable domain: SQTIHQWPATLVQPVGSPLSLECTVEGTSNPNLYWYRQAAGRGLQLLFYSVGIGQISSEVPQNLSASRPQDRQFILSSKKLLLSDSGFYLCAWSETDPQYFGPGTRLTVT.

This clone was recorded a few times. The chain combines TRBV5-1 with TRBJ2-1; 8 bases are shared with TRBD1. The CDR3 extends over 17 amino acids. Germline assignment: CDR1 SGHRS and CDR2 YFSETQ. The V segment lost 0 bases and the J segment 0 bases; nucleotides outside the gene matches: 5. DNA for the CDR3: TGCGCCAGCAGCTTGGGACAGGGGCCGAGCTCCTACAATGAGCAGTTCTTC. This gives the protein CASSLGQGPSSYNEQFF.

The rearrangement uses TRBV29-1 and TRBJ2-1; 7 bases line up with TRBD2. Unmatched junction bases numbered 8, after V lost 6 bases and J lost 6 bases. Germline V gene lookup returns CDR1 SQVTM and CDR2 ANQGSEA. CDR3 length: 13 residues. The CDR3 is CSVEPREVNEQFF. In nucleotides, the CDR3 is TGCAGCGTCGAGCCCCGGGAGGTCAATGAGCAGTTCTTC.

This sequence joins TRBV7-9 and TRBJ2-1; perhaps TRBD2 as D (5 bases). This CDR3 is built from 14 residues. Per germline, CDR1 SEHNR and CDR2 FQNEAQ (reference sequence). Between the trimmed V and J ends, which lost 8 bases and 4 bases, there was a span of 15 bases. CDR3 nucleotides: TGTGCCAGCGGGGAATTCGGCGGGTACAATGAGCAGTTCTTC. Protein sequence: CASGEFGGYNEQFF.

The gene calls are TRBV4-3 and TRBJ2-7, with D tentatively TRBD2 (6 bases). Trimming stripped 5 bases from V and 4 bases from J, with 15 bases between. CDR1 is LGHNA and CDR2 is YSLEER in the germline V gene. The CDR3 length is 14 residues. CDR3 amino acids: CASSLVGGDYEQYF. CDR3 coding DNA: TGCGCCAGCAGCTTGGTTGGCGGGGATTACGAGCAGTACTTC.

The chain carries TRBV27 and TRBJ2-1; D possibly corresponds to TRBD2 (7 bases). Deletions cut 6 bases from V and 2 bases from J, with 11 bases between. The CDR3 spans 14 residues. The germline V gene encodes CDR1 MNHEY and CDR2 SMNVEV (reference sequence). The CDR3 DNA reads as TGTGCCAGCAGCTGGGGGGGGCCCTACAATGAGCAGTTCTTC. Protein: CASSWGGPYNEQFF.

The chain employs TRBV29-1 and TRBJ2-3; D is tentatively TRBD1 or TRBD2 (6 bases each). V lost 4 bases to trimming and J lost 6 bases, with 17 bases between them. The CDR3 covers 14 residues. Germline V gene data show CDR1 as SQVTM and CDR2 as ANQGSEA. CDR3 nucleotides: TGCAGCGTTGTAGGGGGGACCTCTTTGGATACGCAGTATTTT. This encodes CSVVGGTSLDTQYF.

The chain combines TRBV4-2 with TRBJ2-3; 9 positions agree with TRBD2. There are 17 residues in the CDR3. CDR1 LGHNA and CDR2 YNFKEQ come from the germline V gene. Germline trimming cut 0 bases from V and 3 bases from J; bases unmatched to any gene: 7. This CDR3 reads CASSQDHSGGITDTQYF. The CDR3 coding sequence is TGTGCCAGCAGCCAAGACCACAGCGGGGGGATAACAGATACGCAGTATTTT.

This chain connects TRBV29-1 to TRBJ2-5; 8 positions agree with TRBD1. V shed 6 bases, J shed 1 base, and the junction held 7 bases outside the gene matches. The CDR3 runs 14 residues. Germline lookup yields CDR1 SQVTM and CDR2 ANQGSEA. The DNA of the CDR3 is TGCAGCGTGGGGGGACAGGACTTCCAAGAGACCCAGTACTTC. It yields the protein CSVGGQDFQETQYF.

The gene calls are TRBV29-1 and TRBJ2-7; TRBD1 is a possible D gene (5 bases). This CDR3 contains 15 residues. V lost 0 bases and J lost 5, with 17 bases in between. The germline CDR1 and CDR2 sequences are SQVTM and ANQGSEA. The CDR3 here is CSVEDFWTSEDEQYF. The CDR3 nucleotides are TGCAGCGTTGAAGATTTTTGGACATCAGAGGACGAGCAGTACTTC.

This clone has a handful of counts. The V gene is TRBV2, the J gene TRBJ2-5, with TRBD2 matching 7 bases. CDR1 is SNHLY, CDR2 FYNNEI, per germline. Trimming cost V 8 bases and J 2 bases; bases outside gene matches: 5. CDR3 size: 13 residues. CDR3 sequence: CASRSGHQETQYF. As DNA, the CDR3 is TGTGCCAGCCGTAGCGGGCATCAAGAGACCCAGTACTTC.

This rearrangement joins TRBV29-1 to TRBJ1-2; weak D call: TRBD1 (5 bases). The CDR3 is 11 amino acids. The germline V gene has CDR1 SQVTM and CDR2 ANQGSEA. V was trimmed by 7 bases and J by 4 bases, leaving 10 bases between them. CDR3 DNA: TGCAGCGGCCGGGACCTCTATGGCTACACCTTC. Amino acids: CSGRDLYGYTF.

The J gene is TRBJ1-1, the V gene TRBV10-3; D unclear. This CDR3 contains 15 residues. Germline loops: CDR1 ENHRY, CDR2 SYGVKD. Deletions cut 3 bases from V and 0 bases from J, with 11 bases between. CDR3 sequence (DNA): TGTGCCATCAGTGACTTGACCGGGATGAACACTGAAGCTTTCTTT. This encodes CAISDLTGMNTEAFF.

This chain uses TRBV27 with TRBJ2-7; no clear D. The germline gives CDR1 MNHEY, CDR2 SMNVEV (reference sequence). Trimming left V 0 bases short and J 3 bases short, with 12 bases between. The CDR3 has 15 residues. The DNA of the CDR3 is TGTGCCAGCAGTTTATCGACGGTATTAAGCTACGAGCAGTACTTC. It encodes CASSLSTVLSYEQYF.

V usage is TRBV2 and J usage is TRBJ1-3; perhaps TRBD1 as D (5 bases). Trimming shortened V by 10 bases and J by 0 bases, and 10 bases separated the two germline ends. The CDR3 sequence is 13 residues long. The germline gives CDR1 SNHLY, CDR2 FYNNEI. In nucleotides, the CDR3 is TGTGCCAAGGCCGGGACCTCTGGAAACACCATATATTTT. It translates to CAKAGTSGNTIYF.

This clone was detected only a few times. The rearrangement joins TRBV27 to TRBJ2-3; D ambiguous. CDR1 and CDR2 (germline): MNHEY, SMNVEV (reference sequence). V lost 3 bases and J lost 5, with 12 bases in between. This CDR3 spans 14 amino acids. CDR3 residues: CASSLMVPGDTQYF. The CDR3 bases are TGTGCCAGCAGTTTGATGGTCCCGGGAGATACGCAGTATTTT.

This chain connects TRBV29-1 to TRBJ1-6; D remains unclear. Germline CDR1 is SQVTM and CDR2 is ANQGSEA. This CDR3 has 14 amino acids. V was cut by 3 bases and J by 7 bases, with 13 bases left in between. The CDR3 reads CSVDGETDNSPLHF. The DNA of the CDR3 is TGCAGCGTTGACGGTGAGACCGACAATTCACCCCTCCACTTT.

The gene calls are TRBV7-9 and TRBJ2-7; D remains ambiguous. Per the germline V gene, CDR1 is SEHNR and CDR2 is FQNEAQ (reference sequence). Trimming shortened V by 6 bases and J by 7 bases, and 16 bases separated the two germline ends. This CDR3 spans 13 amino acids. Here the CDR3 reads CASSSSLGPEQYF. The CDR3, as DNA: TGTGCCAGCAGTTCGTCATTGGGCCCTGAGCAGTACTTC.

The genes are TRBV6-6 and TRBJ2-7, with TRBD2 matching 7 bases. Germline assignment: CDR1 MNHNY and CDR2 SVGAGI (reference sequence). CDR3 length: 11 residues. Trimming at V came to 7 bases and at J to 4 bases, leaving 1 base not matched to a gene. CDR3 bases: TGTGCCAGCATGCGGGGGTACGAGCAGTACTTC. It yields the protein CASMRGYEQYF.

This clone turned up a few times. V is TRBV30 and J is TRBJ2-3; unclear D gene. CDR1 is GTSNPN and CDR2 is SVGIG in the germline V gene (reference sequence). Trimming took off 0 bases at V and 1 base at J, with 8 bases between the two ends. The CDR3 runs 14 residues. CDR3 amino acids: CAWSVGIRTDTQYF. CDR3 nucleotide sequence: TGTGCCTGGAGTGTGGGGATTCGCACAGATACGCAGTATTTT.

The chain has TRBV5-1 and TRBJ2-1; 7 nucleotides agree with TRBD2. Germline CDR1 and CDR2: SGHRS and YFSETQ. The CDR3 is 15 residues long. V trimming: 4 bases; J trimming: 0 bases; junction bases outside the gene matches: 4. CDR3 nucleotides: TGCGCCAGCAGCGAGCGGGGTTCCTCCTACAATGAGCAGTTCTTC. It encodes CASSERGSSYNEQFF.

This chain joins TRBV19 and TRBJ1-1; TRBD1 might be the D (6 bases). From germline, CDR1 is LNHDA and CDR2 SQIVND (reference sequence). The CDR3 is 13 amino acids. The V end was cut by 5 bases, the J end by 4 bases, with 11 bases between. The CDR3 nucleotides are TGTGCCAGTAGTCACGAAGGGGGCACTGAAGCTTTCTTT. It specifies CASSHEGGTEAFF.